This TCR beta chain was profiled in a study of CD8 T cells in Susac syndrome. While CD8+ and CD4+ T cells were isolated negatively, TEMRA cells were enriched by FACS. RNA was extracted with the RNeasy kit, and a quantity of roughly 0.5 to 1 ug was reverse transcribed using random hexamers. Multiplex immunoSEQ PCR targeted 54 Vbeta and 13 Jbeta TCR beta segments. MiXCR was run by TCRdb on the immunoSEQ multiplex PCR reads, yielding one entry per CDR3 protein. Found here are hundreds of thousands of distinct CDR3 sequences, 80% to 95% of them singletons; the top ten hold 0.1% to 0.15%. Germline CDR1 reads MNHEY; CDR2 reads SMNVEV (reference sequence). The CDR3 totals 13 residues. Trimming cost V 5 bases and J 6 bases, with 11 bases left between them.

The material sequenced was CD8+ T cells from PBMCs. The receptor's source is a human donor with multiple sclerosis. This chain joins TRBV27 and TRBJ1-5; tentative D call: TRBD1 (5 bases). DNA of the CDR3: TGTGCCAGCAGTCCCCAGGGTCGTCAGCCCCAGCATTTT. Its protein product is CASSPQGRQPQHF.